The 16 T cell receptor beta chains listed next were all sequenced from one sample in a study of T cells in Graves' hyperthyroidism and ophthalmopathy. RNA transcripts yielded amplified TCR beta CDR3 regions. HTBI primers were used for first-round RT-PCR of the TCR CDR3. TCRdb called the multiplex PCR reads again in MiXCR, with one record for every CDR3 protein. In the table there are 660,000 or so distinct CDR3 sequences, 40% to 55% of which are singletons. The material sequenced was peripheral blood or thyroid tissue (not recorded which). These receptors were collected from an adult man with Graves' disease, either hyperthyroidism or ophthalmopathy (not recorded which).

The chain recombines TRBV12-3 or TRBV12-4 with TRBJ1-5; D possibly corresponds to TRBD1 (5 bases). The CDR3 runs 14 residues. Trimming removed 8 bases from V and 0 bases from J, with 11 bases in between. As DNA, the CDR3 is TGTGCCAGCCGGTGGGGGAATAGCAATCAGCCCCAGCATTTT. Its translation: CASRWGNSNQPQHF.

The chain couples TRBV6-5 to TRBJ1-1; tentative D call: TRBD1 (6 bases). Trimming shortened V by 6 bases and J by 4 bases, and 12 bases separated the two germline ends. Germline-derived CDR1 and CDR2 are MNHEY and SVGAGI. The length of the CDR3 is 13 residues. This CDR3 reads CASRTGWATEAFF. The CDR3 coding sequence is TGTGCCAGCAGAACAGGGTGGGCCACTGAAGCTTTCTTT.

The rearrangement links TRBV15 to TRBJ1-2; D unclear. The CDR3 is made up of 14 amino acids. Per germline, CDR1 LNHNV and CDR2 YYDKDF (reference sequence). Trimming removed 4 bases from V and 4 bases from J, with 13 bases in between. The CDR3 region is CATSNRMAIYGYTF. In DNA, the CDR3 is TGTGCCACCAGCAACCGGATGGCGATCTATGGCTACACCTTC.

This chain joins TRBV9 and TRBJ1-5, with D tentatively TRBD1 (6 bases). V was cut by 4 bases and J by 6 bases, with 17 bases left in between. In germline, CDR1 is SGDLS, CDR2 YYNGEE. The CDR3 extends over 15 amino acids. CDR3 DNA: TGTGCCAGCAGCCCCGAGGGGGGGCGCCTTCAGCCCCAGCATTTT. It translates to CASSPEGGRLQPQHF.

This clonotype was seen repeatedly, ten times or more. The genes are TRBV10-3 and TRBJ1-2, with 7 bases aligning to TRBD1. With 5 bases clipped from V and 0 bases from J, the junction kept 6 bases outside the gene matches. Germline lookup yields CDR1 ENHRY and CDR2 SYGVKD. The CDR3 totals 15 residues. DNA for the CDR3: TGTGCCATCAGTCTACAGGGGATAGCTAACTATGGCTACACCTTC. Translation gives CAISLQGIANYGYTF.

The rearrangement uses TRBV12-3 or TRBV12-4 and TRBJ1-5; unclear D gene. Trimming cost V 3 bases and J 5 bases, with 17 bases left between them. This CDR3 is built from 16 residues. In DNA, the CDR3 is TGTGCCAGCAGTTTCCACATCAATTTAGGCGATCAGCCCCAGCATTTT. Translated, it gives CASSFHINLGDQPQHF.

In this sample, this clonotype turned up many times. Here the CDR3 DNA reads TGCGCCAGCCGCCGGACAGGGCTAAATTCACCCCTCCACTTT. Translating it yields CASRRTGLNSPLHF. The chain combines TRBV5-1 with TRBJ1-6; 8 bases agree with TRBD1. From germline, CDR1 is SGHRS and CDR2 YFSETQ. The V segment lost 7 bases and the J segment 7 bases; nucleotides outside the gene matches: 7. There are 14 residues in the CDR3.

Concerning this clonotype itself: An end of the junction differs from the germline gene, which may be a read error. V gene TRBV20-1 combines with J gene TRBJ1-5; D gene unclear. The CDR3 sequence is 14 residues long. Germline CDR1 reads DFQATT; CDR2 reads SNEGSKA (reference sequence). CDR3 sequence (DNA): TGCAGTGCTAGGACCTTTCGGAGCACTCAGCCCCAGCATTTT. As protein: CSARTFRSTQPQHF.

This chain links TRBV10-3 with TRBJ2-7; D ambiguous. CDR3 length equals 13 residues. CDR1 is ENHRY, CDR2 SYGVKD, per germline. V was pared by 5 bases and J by 0 bases, with 8 bases between. CDR3 sequence: CAISPESSYEQYF. Written as DNA, the CDR3 is TGTGCCATCAGTCCCGAAAGCTCCTACGAGCAGTACTTC.

The chain recombines TRBV5-4 with TRBJ2-5; 8 positions agree with TRBD2. The V gene's germline CDR1 is SGHNT and CDR2 YYREEE (reference sequence). The CDR3 is 14 residues long. V shed 4 bases, J shed 7 bases, and the junction held 9 bases outside the gene matches. The CDR3, as DNA: TGTGCCAGCAGCCAGGCTAGCGGGCGGTGGACCCAGTACTTC. Translated, it gives CASSQASGRWTQYF.

The rearrangement uses TRBV11-1 and TRBJ1-4; perhaps TRBD1 as D (6 bases). CDR1 SGHAT and CDR2 FQDESV come from the germline V gene (reference sequence). Trimming left V 6 bases short and J 8 bases short, with 13 bases between. The CDR3 runs to 13 residues. The CDR3 DNA reads as TGTGCCAGCAGTTGGGGGGGCAGGGAAAAACTGTTTTTT. Translated, it gives CASSWGGREKLFF.

This clonotype was detected ten times or more. The chain combines TRBV7-8 with TRBJ1-2; D may be TRBD1 (5 bases). The CDR3 runs to 15 residues. The V gene's germline CDR1 is SGHVS and CDR2 FQNEAQ. V lost 0 bases and J 2 bases, leaving 10 bases between the germline ends. The CDR3 DNA reads as TGTGCCAGCAGCTTAGCGAGACAGACCAACTATGGCTACACCTTC. It specifies CASSLARQTNYGYTF. Variable domain in full (rest from reference TRBV7-8 and TRBJ1-2): GAGVSQSPRYKVAKRGQDVALRCDPISGHVSLFWYQQALGQGPEFLTYFQNEAQLDKSGLPSDRFFAERPEGSVSTLKIQRTQQEDSAVYLCASSLARQTNYGYTFGSGTRLTVV.

In its sample, this clonotype was seen many times. The V and J genes are TRBV5-1 and TRBJ1-5; D not resolved. The germline V gene encodes CDR1 SGHRS and CDR2 YFSETQ. The CDR3 totals 12 residues. Trimming took 5 bases from V and 7 from J, leaving 10 bases between them. The CDR3 DNA reads TGCGCCAGCAGGGGGTCACGGCAGCCCCAGCATTTT. This gives the protein CASRGSRQPQHF.

This clonotype was counted ten times or more. V and J are TRBV29-1 and TRBJ1-2; D uncertain. Germline CDR1 reads SQVTM; CDR2 reads ANQGSEA. Deletions cut 3 bases from V and 6 bases from J, with 11 bases between. The CDR3 runs 12 residues. The CDR3 nucleotides read TGCAGCGTTGATAACCGCTACCATGGCTACACCTTC. Translated: CSVDNRYHGYTF.

A note on this clonotype: No conserved phenylalanine or tryptophan is present at the end of the CDR3, so a read error is the likely explanation. V is TRBV7-6 and J is TRBJ2-7, with 9 bases lining up with TRBD1. Germline CDR1 and CDR2: SGHVS and FNYEAQ. V dropped 5 bases and J dropped 6; count of bases not matched to a gene: 8. The CDR3 is 14 residues long. The CDR3 here is CASSLDRGGVEQYL. Written as DNA, the CDR3 is TGTGCCAGCAGCCTGGACAGGGGAGGGGTCGAGCAGTACCTC.

The V and J genes are TRBV25-1 and TRBJ1-4; TRBD1 is a possible D gene (6 bases). The CDR3 totals 17 residues. Trimming shortened V by 4 bases and J by 0 bases, and 15 bases separated the two germline ends. Germline V gene sequence: CDR1 MGHDK, CDR2 SYGVNS. CDR3 protein: CASSARKQGSTNEKLFF. The CDR3 DNA is TGTGCCAGCAGTGCTAGAAAACAGGGCTCAACTAATGAAAAACTGTTTTTT.